This T cell receptor beta chain was documented in a study of cytomegalovirus exposure and HLA in healthy donors. Researchers ran the PCR with 60 Vbeta and 13 Jbeta primers. Repertoires were generated with immunoSEQ multiplex PCR, while TCRdb's copy carries only in-frame clones and drops some. The sample includes about 150,000 clones, about four fifths seen only once; the top ten take around 6.3%. The specimen was PBMCs. The receptor was isolated from a man aged 45-65 years in good health and CMV-seropositive.

CDR3 loop: CAWSVKGGGNQPQHF. In nucleotides, the CDR3 is TGTGCCTGGAGTGTAAAGGGGGGGGGCAATCAGCCCCAGCATTTT. The chain carries TRBV30 and TRBJ1-5; tentative D call: TRBD1 (6 bases). V lost 0 bases and J lost 2, with 11 bases in between. The CDR3 is 15 residues long. Germline V CDR1 and CDR2: GTSNPN, SVGIG (reference sequence). The full variable domain, with the rest looked up from reference TRBV30 and TRBJ1-5, is SQTIHQWPATLVQPVGSPLSLECTVEGTSNPNLYWYRQAAGRGLQLLFYSVGIGQISSEVPQNLSASRPQDRQFILSSKKLLLSDSGFYLCAWSVKGGGNQPQHFGDGTRLSIL.